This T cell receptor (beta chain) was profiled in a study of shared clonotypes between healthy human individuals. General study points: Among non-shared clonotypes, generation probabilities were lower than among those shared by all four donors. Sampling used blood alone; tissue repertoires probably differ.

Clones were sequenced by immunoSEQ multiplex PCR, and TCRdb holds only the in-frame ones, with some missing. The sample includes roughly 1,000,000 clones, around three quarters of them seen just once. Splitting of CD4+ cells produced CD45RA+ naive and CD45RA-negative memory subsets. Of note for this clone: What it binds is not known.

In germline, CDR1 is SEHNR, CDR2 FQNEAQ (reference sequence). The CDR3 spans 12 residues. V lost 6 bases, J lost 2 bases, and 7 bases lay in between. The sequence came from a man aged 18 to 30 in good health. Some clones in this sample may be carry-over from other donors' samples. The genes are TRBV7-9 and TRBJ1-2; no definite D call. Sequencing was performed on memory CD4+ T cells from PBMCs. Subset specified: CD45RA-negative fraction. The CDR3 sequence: CASSEGNYGYTF. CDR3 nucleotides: TGTGCCAGCAGTGAGGGCAACTATGGCTACACCTTC. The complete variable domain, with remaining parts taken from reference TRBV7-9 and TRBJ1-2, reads DTGVSQNPRHKITKRGQNVTFRCDPISEHNRLYWYRQTLGQGPEFLTYFQNEAQLEKSRLLSDRFSAERPKGSFSTLEIQRTEQGDSAMYLCASSEGNYGYTFGSGTRLTVV.